This T cell receptor beta chain was identified during a study of shared clonotypes between healthy human individuals (dated by TCRdb to between 2020 and 2021). In terms of the full investigation: A couple of women and a few men aged 18 to 49 years were included in the cohort. To increase sequencing depth and limit assay-specific biases, TCR repertoire library preparation and sequencing were carried out by different laboratories using diverse techniques. Leukapheresis yielded between about 0.85 and 9 billion PBMCs per donor. Per donor, three plates each were used for CD4 naive and CD4 memory, two for CD8 naive, and one for CD8 memory. To estimate repertoire size and how much clonotypes are shared between individuals, the study performed deep sequencing of blood TCR repertoires from five healthy adults.

Points the paper makes about the study in general: Across four donors, about 4.5% of naive CD4, 3.5% of naive CD8, 2.3% of memory CD4, and under 0.45% of memory CD8 clonotypes were shared. Based on pairwise subsampling, the degree of clonotype sharing among donors was expected to be affected by sequencing depth. Estimated clonotype richness was generally larger for naive than for memory subsets. Compared with non-shared clonotypes, the clonotypes found in all four sorted-subset donors had higher generation probabilities. Sampling was restricted to blood, and TCR repertoires in tissues likely differ from the TCR repertoires found in blood. The small number of donors limited the genetic and exposure-history diversity represented. Even with the large sequencing depth, rarefaction of the sorted-subset datasets indicated that sequencing was incomplete.

For the CD8 naive samples, CD45RO-negative cells were positively selected for CCR7, yielding a CD45RA+CCR7+ population from which TemRA cells were excluded. Donors were healthy HIV-negative adults with no recently reported acute infections or vaccinations. All donors were Caucasian adults living in Nashville, Tennessee, USA. Blood was obtained by leukapheresis, after which PBMCs were separated by Ficoll-Histopaque density gradient centrifugation and cryopreserved in liquid nitrogen vapor phase. Analytical flow cytometry was used to check the purity and quantity of every magnetically sorted T cell population. Each sorted fraction had its genomic DNA isolated and then quantified by UV absorbance on a Nanodrop 2000c. Remarks on this clone: Its antigen is not yet known. There are no base qualities to consult, and no much larger clone falls within one base.

There are 14 amino acids in the CDR3, from cysteine to phenylalanine inclusive. The CDR3 DNA has 42 bases and is translated from base 1. From a lookup of the germline V gene (reference sequence), CDR1 and CDR2 are LNHDA and SQIVND. V is clipped by 3 bases and J by 5 bases, and the sequence between their germline boundaries is 13 bases long. TCR CDR3 regions were amplified from genomic DNA by multiplex PCR using the deep immunoSEQ assay. For each cell subset, the extracted genomic DNA was distributed evenly across all wells of several immunoSEQ 96-well plates, and each plate served as one replicate. For sorted subsets, roughly 200 ng of genomic DNA, equivalent to around 30,000 T cell genomes, went into each replicate PCR. The purified libraries were quantified using a Qubit 3.0 fluorometer, sized with a Bioanalyzer 2100, and then quantified again using the KAPA Library Quantification kit. Each immunoSEQ 96-well plate was sequenced on its own single-read 150-cycle Illumina NextSeq 550 flow cell. As for the original processing: The immunoSEQ output contained only junctional sequences without quality scores, so filtering could not match that applied to full-length reads. To assign V/J genes and CDR3, sequences were annotated using PyIR, a Python wrapper for IgBLAST v1.9, with IMGT germline references. Any read was removed if the V/J assignment was weak (E-value above 1e-6), the CDR3 was missing, or the read contained stop codons, out-of-frame junctions, or ambiguous translated residues. A V3J clonotype was defined by an identical inferred V gene, J gene, and CDR3 amino acid sequence. Percentage overlap between repertoires was calculated by dividing the number of shared unique clonotypes by the size of the smaller repertoire. Richness of each repertoire was evaluated using RTK rarefaction, the Chao1 estimator, and Recon v2.1 estimates of unobserved clonotypes. OLGA was used to compute generation probabilities for all TCRbeta clonotypes that the gDNA method yielded from several donors. What TCRdb holds here is the immuneACCESS table cut down to in-frame rearrangements. Part of the clones is not present; checked against another copy, under half of the missing clones reflect an unresolved V gene, and the others are unexplained. D and trimming come from the DNA, and the V and J calls and clone size come from that table. In this sample the table shows around 2,000,000 clones, around 96% of which occur a single time. The ten largest clones represent around 1.2% of the sample.

The rearranged segments are TRBV19 and TRBJ1-2; the D gene is perhaps TRBD1, from 6 matching bases. The sample was naive CD8+ T cells sorted from blood. The meaning of the sample's cell subset or site label: CD45RA+CCR7+. The origin of this receptor is a man younger than 30 in good health. Read as DNA, the sequence is TGTGCCAGTAGTATTGCCGGGGGCGAGTATGGCTACACCTTC. The encoded protein is CASSIAGGEYGYTF. Beyond the CDR3, the reference TRBV19 and TRBJ1-2 genes provide the residues; the full variable domain reads: DGGITQSPKYLFRKEGQNVTLSCEQNLNHDAMYWYRQDPGQGLRLIYYSQIVNDFQKGDIAEGYSVSREKKESFPLTVTSAQKNPTAFYLCASSIAGGEYGYTFGSGTRLTVV.